The subject of this entry is one TCR beta chain. The sample comes from a study of blood T cell repertoires in COVID-19. In the study overall: Sources were T cells, B-cell-depleted T cells, or PBMCs; the material itself was cDNA or gDNA.

In the authors' workflow: Reference gene primers were amplified, and this amplification served to estimate nucleated cell counts. TCRdb's table, derived via immunoSEQ multiplex PCR, lists solely in-frame clones and lacks some. V and J calls and clone size are those listed in that table; D and trimming were worked out from the DNA. The sample holds around 25,000 clones; around 72% are singletons and the top ten take 40% to 55%. The CDR3 consists of 15 residues. Germline loops: CDR1 LNHDA, CDR2 SQIVND (reference sequence). Trimming removed 3 bases from V and 2 bases from J, with 10 bases in between. This sequence originates from a woman at least 80 years old with acute or convalescent COVID-19. Sequenced input: peripheral blood. This chain connects TRBV19 to TRBJ1-4; D ambiguous. CDR3 protein: CASSMSSATNEKLFF. In nucleotides, the CDR3 is TGTGCCAGTAGTATGAGCTCTGCCACTAATGAAAAACTGTTTTTT.